The present T cell receptor beta chain was sequenced within a study of blood T cell repertoires in COVID-19. Profiling relied on immunoSEQ multiplex PCR, and the TCRdb table lists in-frame clones only, not all of them. The sample has approximately 180,000 clones; approximately 85% are singletons. The CDR3 sequence is 15 residues long. Per germline, CDR1 SGHNT and CDR2 YYREEE (reference sequence). V was clipped by 1 base and J by 0 bases, with 7 bases between them. The sample comprised peripheral blood. This TCR came from a man in his 60s with acute or convalescent COVID-19. The rearrangement uses TRBV5-4 and TRBJ1-4; D is unclear. Here the CDR3 reads CASSLIGATNEKLFF. In nucleotides, the CDR3 is TGTGCCAGCAGCTTGATCGGAGCAACTAATGAAAAACTGTTTTTT.